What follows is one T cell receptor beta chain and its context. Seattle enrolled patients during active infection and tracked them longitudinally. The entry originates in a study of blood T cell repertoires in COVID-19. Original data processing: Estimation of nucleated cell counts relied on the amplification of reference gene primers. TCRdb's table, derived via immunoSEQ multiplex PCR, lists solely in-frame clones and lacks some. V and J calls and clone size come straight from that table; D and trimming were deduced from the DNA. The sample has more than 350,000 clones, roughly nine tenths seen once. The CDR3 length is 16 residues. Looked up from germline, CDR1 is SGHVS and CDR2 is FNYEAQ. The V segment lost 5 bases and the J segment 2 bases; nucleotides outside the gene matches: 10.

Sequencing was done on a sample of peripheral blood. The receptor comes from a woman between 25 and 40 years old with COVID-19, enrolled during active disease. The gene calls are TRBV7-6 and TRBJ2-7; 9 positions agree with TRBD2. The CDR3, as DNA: TGTGCCAGCAGCCCCTGGGCGGGGGGGGTACCCTACGAGCAGTACTTC. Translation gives CASSPWAGGVPYEQYF.